This T cell receptor beta chain was sequenced in a study of blood T cell repertoires in COVID-19. CDR1 is KGHSH, CDR2 LQKENI, per germline. Trimming took off 3 bases at V and 0 bases at J, with 7 bases between the two ends. There are 14 residues in the CDR3. Only in-frame clones appear in the TCRdb table, and some are missing; sequencing was by immunoSEQ multiplex PCR. Among approximately 160,000 clones, 90% to 95% were seen once, and the ten largest hold nearly 0.55%. The chain carries TRBV18 and TRBJ2-3; possibly TRBD1 for D (5 bases). The source is a man aged 50 to 59 with acute or convalescent COVID-19. The sample comprised peripheral blood. Here the CDR3 DNA reads TGTGCCAGCTCACCCACAGGAAGCACAGATACGCAGTATTTT. This encodes CASSPTGSTDTQYF.